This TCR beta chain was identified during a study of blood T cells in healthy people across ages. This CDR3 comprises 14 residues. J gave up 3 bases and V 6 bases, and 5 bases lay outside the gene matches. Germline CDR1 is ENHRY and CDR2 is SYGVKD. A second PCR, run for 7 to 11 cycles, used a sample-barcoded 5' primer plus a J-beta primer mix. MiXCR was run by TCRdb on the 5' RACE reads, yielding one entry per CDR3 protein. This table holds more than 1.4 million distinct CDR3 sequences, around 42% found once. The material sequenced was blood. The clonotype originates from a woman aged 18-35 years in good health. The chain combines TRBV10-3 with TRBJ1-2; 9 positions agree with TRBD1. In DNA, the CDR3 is TGTGCCATCAGACGACAGGGGGGGGACTATGGCTACACCTTC. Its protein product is CAIRRQGGDYGYTF.